Below, one T cell receptor (beta chain) is given with its context. Its antigen is undetermined. Data came from immunoSEQ multiplex PCR; TCRdb stores just in-frame clones and leaves some out. The repertoire holds 30,000 or so clones, with approximately 89% as singletons. The sample's time point: week 47, end of study. Doses of 300 ug of mutant IDH1 20-mer peptide were given with topical imiquimod. This sample was taken from a study of a mutant IDH1 vaccine in newly diagnosed glioma. Study in general: Vaccination began 4-6 weeks post radiotherapy alone, or with temozolomide cycles. Of treated patients, around 62% were men and about 38% women, averaging around 40 years. The earlier regimen, radiotherapy, temozolomide, or both, was most often both. General study points: Immune responses induced by the vaccine were seen in approximately 93% of patients, spanning multiple MHC alleles.

The ends were cut back, 4 bases at V and 7 bases at J, with 9 bases in the middle. The CDR3 consists of 13 residues. Germline assignment: CDR1 SGHDT and CDR2 YYEEEE. The sequence was collected from a man between 35 and 55 years old with glioma. The chain couples TRBV5-6 to TRBJ1-6; D call uncertain. The sequencing used PBMCs, collected from a glioma patient whose treatment included an IDH1 peptide vaccine. CDR3 protein: CASSPLPNSPLHF. The CDR3 region has the DNA TGTGCCAGCAGCCCCCTCCCAAATTCACCCCTCCACTTT.